This TCR beta chain was recovered during a study of cytomegalovirus exposure and HLA in healthy donors. Study-wide context: In a later analysis, it was reported that the 120 validation repertoires had been produced on the same platform as the 666 repertoires belonging to the first cohort.

Germline trimming cut 4 bases from V and 0 bases from J; bases unmatched to any gene: 5. The CDR3 extends over 15 amino acids. The germline CDR1 and CDR2 sequences are SGHRS and YFSETQ. Repertoires were generated with immunoSEQ multiplex PCR, while TCRdb's copy carries only in-frame clones and drops some. The sample contains 150,000 to 200,000 clones, around 96% of which appear only once. The V and J genes are TRBV5-1 and TRBJ1-1, with 8 bases identical to TRBD1. Sequencing input: PBMCs. This TCR came from a woman aged 18-35 years in good health and CMV-seronegative. CDR3 nucleotides: TGCGCCAGCAGCGCCCCACAGGGGGTGAACACTGAAGCTTTCTTT. It codes for CASSAPQGVNTEAFF.